The 11 T cell receptor beta chains given below trace back to one sample, sequenced in a study of cytomegalovirus exposure and HLA in healthy donors. With 60 Vbeta and 13 Jbeta primers, the PCR was carried out. Clones were sequenced by immunoSEQ multiplex PCR, and TCRdb holds only the in-frame ones, with some missing. The sample yields over 70,000 clones, 70% seen once. Sequenced: PBMCs. The receptors were sampled from a woman between 45 and 60 years old in good health and CMV-seropositive.

The genes are TRBV18 and TRBJ1-5; the D is unclear. In germline, CDR1 is KGHSH, CDR2 LQKENI. The ends were cut back, 2 bases at V and 5 bases at J, with 7 bases in the middle. The CDR3 is 13 residues long. CDR3: CASSPLGDQPQHF. Here the CDR3 DNA reads TGTGCCAGCTCACCATTGGGCGATCAGCCCCAGCATTTT.

The V call is TRBV19, the J call TRBJ2-3; 7 nucleotides match TRBD1. The CDR3 length is 17 residues. Germline assignment: CDR1 LNHDA and CDR2 SQIVND (reference sequence). Germline trimming cut 7 bases from V and 6 bases from J; bases unmatched to any gene: 19. CDR3 in amino acids: CASKGYRGPHKLDTQYF. In DNA form, the CDR3 reads TGTGCCAGTAAGGGATACAGGGGACCTCATAAGTTGGATACGCAGTATTTT.

The chain has TRBV9 and TRBJ1-1; no firm D call. CDR1 and CDR2 from the germline V gene are SGDLS and YYNGEE. V gave up 0 bases and J gave up 8 bases, with 8 bases separating them. CDR3 size: 12 residues. The CDR3 here is CASSVDQREAFF. CDR3 DNA: TGTGCCAGCAGCGTAGACCAGCGGGAAGCTTTCTTT.

V gene TRBV11-2 combines with J gene TRBJ2-1; TRBD2 aligns across 12 bases. Trimming removed 6 bases from V and 6 bases from J; junction bases left unmatched: 9. The CDR3 length is 16 residues. Germline V gene sequence: CDR1 SGHAT, CDR2 FQNNGV. CDR3 in amino acids: CASRHLGTSGFNEQFF. The CDR3 nucleotides are TGTGCCAGCAGACACCTCGGGACTAGCGGGTTCAATGAGCAGTTCTTC.

The chain links TRBV29-1 to TRBJ2-5; no firm D call. The V gene lost 7 bases and the J gene lost 5 bases, with 11 bases spanning the gap. Germline V gene data show CDR1 as SQVTM and CDR2 as ANQGSEA. CDR3 length: 11 residues. The CDR3 DNA reads TGCAGCGCCCCCCTCGGGGAGACCCAGTACTTC. Protein sequence: CSAPLGETQYF.

This chain joins TRBV27 and TRBJ2-3; 9 bases line up with TRBD1. CDR3 length: 16 residues. Germline lookup yields CDR1 MNHEY and CDR2 SMNVEV (reference sequence). V lost 6 bases and J lost 1; bases outside the gene matches: 8. The chain's CDR3 is CASRSLGDRGTDTQYF. The CDR3 bases are TGTGCCAGCAGAAGCCTAGGGGACAGGGGCACAGATACGCAGTATTTT.

The V gene is TRBV7-9, the J gene TRBJ1-2, with 9 bases matching TRBD1. This CDR3 is 15 amino acids long. V was pared by 5 bases and J by 4 bases, with 8 bases of the junction left unmatched. The germline CDR1 and CDR2 sequences are SEHNR and FQNEAQ (reference sequence). In nucleotides, the CDR3 is TGTGCCAGCAGCATCACAGGGGGCGTACTCTATGGCTACACCTTC. This codes for CASSITGGVLYGYTF.

The chain carries TRBV4-1 and TRBJ2-2, with a tentative D call TRBD1 (5 bases). Germline V CDR1 and CDR2: MGHRA, YSYEKL. The V gene lost 1 base and the J gene lost 8 bases, with 14 bases spanning the gap. This CDR3 is built from 15 residues. The CDR3 region has the DNA TGCGCCAGCAGCCAAGTCCCAGGGTCGGCTGGGGAGCTGTTTTTT. As protein: CASSQVPGSAGELFF.

This chain joins TRBV7-9 and TRBJ2-7, with 11 bases aligning to TRBD2. Germline V gives CDR1 SEHNR, CDR2 FQNEAQ (reference sequence). J lost 5 bases, V lost 6 bases, and 9 bases had no gene match. This CDR3 has 15 amino acids. The CDR3 nucleotides are TGTGCCAGCAGTCAAAGTAGCGGGAGGGCCCACGAGCAGTACTTC. Translated, it gives CASSQSSGRAHEQYF.

The gene calls are TRBV7-9 and TRBJ1-1; the D is unclear. This CDR3 is 15 amino acids long. The germline CDR1 and CDR2 sequences are SEHNR and FQNEAQ (reference sequence). V dropped 1 base and J dropped 1 base, with 10 bases sitting between them. In nucleotides, the CDR3 is TGTGCCAGCAGCTTAGTTACGCGGGGGAACACTGAAGCTTTCTTT. Protein sequence: CASSLVTRGNTEAFF.

The V gene is TRBV7-3, the J gene TRBJ2-3; D perhaps matches TRBD2 (6 bases). CDR1 and CDR2 (germline): SGHTA, FQGTGA. The CDR3 has 17 amino acids. V lost 5 bases and J 1 base, leaving 19 bases between the germline ends. In DNA form, the CDR3 reads TGTGCCAGCAGCCCCCACCCGGCCGGGGAGGGCACAGATACGCAGTATTTT. Amino acids: CASSPHPAGEGTDTQYF.